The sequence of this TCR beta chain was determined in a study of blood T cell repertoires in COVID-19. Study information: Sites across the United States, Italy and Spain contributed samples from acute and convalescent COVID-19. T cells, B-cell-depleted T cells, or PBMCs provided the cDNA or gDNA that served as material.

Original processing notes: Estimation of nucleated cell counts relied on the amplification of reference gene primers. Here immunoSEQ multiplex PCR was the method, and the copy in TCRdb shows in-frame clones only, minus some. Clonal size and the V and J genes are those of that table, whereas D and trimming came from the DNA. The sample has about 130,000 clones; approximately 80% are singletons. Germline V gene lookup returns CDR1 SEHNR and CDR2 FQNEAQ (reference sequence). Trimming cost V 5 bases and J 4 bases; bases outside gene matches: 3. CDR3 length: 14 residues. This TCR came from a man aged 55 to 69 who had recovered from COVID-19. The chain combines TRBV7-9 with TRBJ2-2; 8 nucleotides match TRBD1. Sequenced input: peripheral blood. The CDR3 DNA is TGTGCCAGCAGCATACAGGGGGGCACCGGGGAGCTGTTTTTT. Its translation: CASSIQGGTGELFF.